This TCR beta chain was sequenced in a study of T cell changes during pregnancy in multiple sclerosis. Germline loops: CDR1 MNHNS, CDR2 SASEGT. CDR3 length: 13 amino acids. Trimming pared 4 bases from V and 3 bases from J, leaving 9 bases between. TCRdb's copy holds only in-frame clones and misses some; the assay was immunoSEQ multiplex PCR. The sample lists more than 85,000 clones, around 90% seen once, with 0.95% to 1.5% in the top ten. This receptor was taken from a female donor with multiple sclerosis, enrolled in a pregnancy study. This sequence joins TRBV6-1 and TRBJ1-1; tentatively, D is TRBD1 (6 bases). Source: peripheral blood, taken in the second trimester of pregnancy. CDR3 DNA sequence: TGTGCCAGCAGTGTAGGACAGCACACTGAAGCTTTCTTT. Its translation is CASSVGQHTEAFF.